Detailed here is one TCR beta chain. Germline V lookup: CDR1 MGHDK, CDR2 SYGVNS. Trimming stripped 4 bases from V and 5 bases from J, with 3 bases between. This CDR3 comprises 11 residues. The data were taken from a study of blood T cell repertoires in COVID-19. Study context: COVID-19 samples, acute and convalescent, were from the United States, Italy and Spain.

Participants were aged roughly 18 to 95 years, lived in over 20 US areas, and enrolled virtually. Assay used: immunoSEQ multiplex PCR; TCRdb lists only in-frame clones, some missing. The sample holds fewer than 250,000 clones, roughly 84% seen once. The sequenced sample consisted of PBMCs or T cells enriched from blood (not recorded which). This rearrangement joins TRBV25-1 to TRBJ2-1; the D is unclear. The clonotype was recovered from a middle-aged woman who had recovered from COVID-19. CDR3 nucleotide sequence: TGTGCCAGCAGTGGTAACAATGAGCAGTTCTTC. It encodes CASSGNNEQFF.